This entry lists 27 T cell receptor beta chains sequenced from one sample in a study of radiotherapy plus CTLA-4 blockade in lung cancer (dated by TCRdb to between 2018 and 2020). The library was obtained by the immunoSEQ multiplex PCR assay. TCRdb took this table from immuneACCESS and kept in-frame rearrangements with V and J called. Such tables lack part of the clones; where checked against another copy, unresolved V genes explain under half of the gap, and the rest is unexplained. The sample table shows roughly 90,000 clones, and approximately 86% are seen once. The ten largest make up approximately 5% of the sample. The sequenced sample was peripheral blood, obtained from a patient treated with radiotherapy plus ipilimumab. Receptor source: a human donor with non-small cell lung cancer that progressed on radiotherapy plus ipilimumab.

The chain joins TRBV7-9 to TRBJ1-3, with 11 nucleotides matching TRBD1. The CDR3 extends over 16 amino acids. Germline CDR1 is SEHNR and CDR2 is FQNEAQ (reference sequence). With 4 bases clipped from V and 3 bases from J, the junction kept 5 bases outside the gene matches. The CDR3 is CASSSGQGVDGNTIYF. The DNA of the CDR3 is TGTGCCAGCAGCTCGGGACAGGGGGTAGATGGAAACACCATATATTTT.

As regards this clone: The same CDR3 arises from other DNA sequences in this sample as well. This chain links TRBV7-9 with TRBJ2-2, with TRBD2 matching 7 bases. The germline gives CDR1 SEHNR, CDR2 FQNEAQ (reference sequence). The CDR3 is 14 residues long. V shed 1 base and J 8 bases; nucleotides not matched to a gene: 4. The CDR3 region is CASSLGLAIGELFF. For the CDR3, the DNA is TGTGCCAGCAGCTTAGGACTAGCTATTGGGGAGCTGTTTTTT.

The J gene is TRBJ1-1, the V gene TRBV7-8; D is unresolved. Trimming left V 4 bases short and J 0 bases short, with 9 bases between. In germline, CDR1 is SGHVS, CDR2 FQNEAQ. The CDR3 extends over 14 amino acids. This CDR3 is CASSSMTVNTEAFF. CDR3 DNA sequence: TGTGCCAGCAGCTCCATGACGGTGAACACTGAAGCTTTCTTT.

V usage is TRBV11-3 and J usage is TRBJ2-7; no definite D call. Trimming took 1 base from V and 2 from J, leaving 15 bases between them. CDR1 is SGHNT, CDR2 YENEEA, per germline. This CDR3 is built from 16 residues. The CDR3 reads CASSLASRQLTYEQYF. DNA of the CDR3: TGTGCCAGCAGCTTAGCCTCGCGGCAGCTGACCTACGAGCAGTACTTC.

The chain couples TRBV6-1 to TRBJ2-1; 7 positions agree with TRBD1. The junction had 6 bases not matched to a gene; V was cut back by 4 bases and J by 9 bases. This CDR3 has 13 amino acids. CDR1 and CDR2 (germline): MNHNS, SASEGT. The CDR3 is CASSVTGESEQFF. Here the CDR3 DNA reads TGTGCCAGCAGTGTCACAGGGGAAAGTGAGCAGTTCTTC.

J is TRBJ2-4 and V is TRBV7-9, with D maybe TRBD1 (6 bases). From germline, CDR1 is SEHNR and CDR2 FQNEAQ (reference sequence). Trimming took off 5 bases at V and 3 bases at J, with 17 bases between the two ends. The CDR3 has 16 amino acids. Written as DNA, the CDR3 is TGTGCCAGCAGCCCGAGCCAGGGGACGGACAAAAACATTCAGTACTTC. Translated: CASSPSQGTDKNIQYF.

The gene calls are TRBV19 and TRBJ2-2; weak D call: TRBD2 (6 bases). The CDR3 has 16 amino acids. The V gene lost 2 bases and the J gene lost 3 bases, with 13 bases spanning the gap. Germline CDR1 and CDR2: LNHDA and SQIVND (reference sequence). The CDR3, as DNA: TGTGCCAGTAGTATAAGTCGGGGGAAGTACACCGGGGAGCTGTTTTTT. Its translation is CASSISRGKYTGELFF. Full variable domain (rest looked up from reference TRBV19 and TRBJ2-2): DGGITQSPKYLFRKEGQNVTLSCEQNLNHDAMYWYRQDPGQGLRLIYYSQIVNDFQKGDIAEGYSVSREKKESFPLTVTSAQKNPTAFYLCASSISRGKYTGELFFGEGSRLTVL.

Here the CDR3 DNA reads TGTGCCAGCAGTTTTTGGGTTAGGAGCAATCAGCCCCAGCATTTT. Amino acid sequence: CASSFWVRSNQPQHF. The chain carries TRBV27 and TRBJ1-5, with D unclear. The V gene's germline CDR1 is MNHEY and CDR2 SMNVEV (reference sequence). Between the trimmed V and J ends, which lost 3 bases and 1 base, there was a span of 10 bases. This CDR3 contains 15 residues.

The rearrangement joins TRBV10-2 to TRBJ2-7; possibly TRBD2 for D (6 bases). There are 11 residues in the CDR3. From germline, CDR1 is WSHSY and CDR2 SAAADI. V was cut by 8 bases and J by 6 bases, with 11 bases left in between. The CDR3 coding sequence is TGCGCCAGCTTTTGGGACTCCGAGCAGTACTTC. Translation: CASFWDSEQYF.

The CDR3 DNA sequence: TGTGCCAGCAGGAGACAGGGGGCCTACGAGCAGTACTTC. Amino acids: CASRRQGAYEQYF. The V gene is TRBV6-5, the J gene TRBJ2-7, with 9 bases aligning to TRBD1. CDR1 MNHEY and CDR2 SVGAGI come from the germline V gene. This CDR3 region has 13 residues. The junction had 2 bases not matched to a gene; V was cut back by 6 bases and J by 2 bases.

The chain carries TRBV5-4 and TRBJ2-2; D is undetermined. V dropped 4 bases and J dropped 0 bases, with 13 bases sitting between them. Germline V lookup: CDR1 SGHNT, CDR2 YYREEE (reference sequence). The CDR3 is 16 residues long. The CDR3 reads CASSRHSSANTGELFF. The DNA for the CDR3 is TGTGCCAGCAGCCGGCACAGTTCCGCGAACACCGGGGAGCTGTTTTTT. Full variable domain (outside the CDR3, taken from reference TRBV5-4 and TRBJ2-2): ETGVTQSPTHLIKTRGQQVTLRCSSQSGHNTVSWYQQALGQGPQFIFQYYREEENGRGNFPPRFSGLQFPNYSSELNVNALELDDSALYLCASSRHSSANTGELFFGEGSRLTVL.

J is TRBJ2-3 and V is TRBV7-3; 11 bases map to TRBD2. CDR3 length: 18 residues. Looked up from germline, CDR1 is SGHTA and CDR2 is FQGTGA. The ends lost 4 bases at V and 1 base at J; junction bases unmatched: 10. The CDR3: CASSSQPSGLAGTDTQYF. CDR3 nucleotide sequence: TGTGCCAGCAGCTCCCAGCCGTCGGGACTAGCGGGCACAGATACGCAGTATTTT.

V is TRBV2 and J is TRBJ2-5; D possibly corresponds to TRBD2 (7 bases). The germline V gene encodes CDR1 SNHLY and CDR2 FYNNEI. Trimming left V 10 bases short and J 1 base short, with 13 bases between. This CDR3 is built from 13 residues. CDR3 nucleotides: TGTGCCACCCAGAGGGGGGGCCAAGAGACCCAGTACTTC. Translating it yields CATQRGGQETQYF. The full variable domain, rest sourced from reference TRBV2 and TRBJ2-5, is EPEVTQTPSHQVTQMGQEVILRCVPISNHLYFYWYRQILGQKVEFLVSFYNNEISEKSEIFDDQFSVERPDGSNFTLKIRSTKLEDSAMYFCATQRGGQETQYFGPGTRLLVL.

The chain uses TRBV27 and TRBJ2-7, with D hard to call. Germline values: CDR1 MNHEY, CDR2 SMNVEV (reference sequence). V was cut by 2 bases and J by 3 bases, with 8 bases left in between. The CDR3 runs to 13 residues. Written as DNA, the CDR3 is TGTGCCAGCAGTTTAGGGTCCGGCTACGAGCAGTACTTC. Its translation is CASSLGSGYEQYF.

This chain connects TRBV7-9 to TRBJ2-3, with D possibly matching TRBD2 (5 bases). The germline V and J ends were trimmed by 4 bases and 6 bases, with 11 bases remaining between them. Germline V gives CDR1 SEHNR, CDR2 FQNEAQ (reference sequence). The CDR3 contains 13 residues. The CDR3 DNA reads TGTGCCAGCAGCTCCAGAGGGCCGGATACGCAGTATTTT. Amino acids: CASSSRGPDTQYF.

This clone was observed a few times. V usage is TRBV18 and J usage is TRBJ2-7, with TRBD1 identical over 8 bases. With 3 bases clipped from V and 5 bases from J, the junction kept 9 bases outside the gene matches. This CDR3 has 15 residues. The germline gives CDR1 KGHSH, CDR2 LQKENI. CDR3 DNA sequence: TGTGCCAGCTCACCGTCGGGGACAGGTTTCCACGAGCAGTACTTC. Protein sequence: CASSPSGTGFHEQYF.

V and J are TRBV18 and TRBJ1-5, with 8 bases matching TRBD1. The CDR3 length is 15 residues. Germline CDR1 reads KGHSH; CDR2 reads LQKENI. The V gene end was trimmed by 3 bases and the J gene end by 7 bases; junction bases not matched to a gene: 8. In DNA form, the CDR3 reads TGTGCCAGCTCACCTAGGCAGGGGGCCGGACAGCCCCAGCATTTT. Encoded protein: CASSPRQGAGQPQHF.

V usage is TRBV9 and J usage is TRBJ1-2, with 8 bases lining up with TRBD1. This CDR3 spans 15 amino acids. V shed 4 bases and J 5 bases; nucleotides not matched to a gene: 10. CDR1 SGDLS and CDR2 YYNGEE come from the germline V gene. The CDR3 nucleotides read TGTGCCAGCAGCCCCCTAGGGACAGGCGAGTATGGCTACACCTTC. Encoded protein: CASSPLGTGEYGYTF.

The chain carries TRBV5-6 and TRBJ2-1, with 7 bases aligning to TRBD1. In germline, CDR1 is SGHDT, CDR2 YYEEEE. The CDR3 consists of 17 residues. The J segment lost 3 bases and the V segment lost 2 bases, leaving 11 bases of the junction unmatched. DNA for the CDR3: TGTGCCAGCAGCTTTGGGGACAGTCTCCACCTCTACAATGAGCAGTTCTTC. Encoded protein: CASSFGDSLHLYNEQFF.

V usage is TRBV9 and J usage is TRBJ2-5; 10 bases agree with TRBD1. Per germline, CDR1 SGDLS and CDR2 YYNGEE. The CDR3 totals 15 residues. Trimming took 4 bases from V and 4 from J; bases not matched to a gene: 7. The CDR3 region has the DNA TGTGCCAGCAGCACCGGACAGGGGGGGCGAGAGACCCAGTACTTC. It translates to CASSTGQGGRETQYF.

The chain carries TRBV5-1 and TRBJ1-1, with a tentative D call TRBD1 (5 bases). There are 15 residues in the CDR3. Germline V lookup: CDR1 SGHRS, CDR2 YFSETQ. The V end was cut by 2 bases, the J end by 5 bases, with 16 bases between. This CDR3 is CASSFGDRRLTEAFF. CDR3 nucleotide sequence: TGCGCCAGCAGCTTCGGGGACCGTCGACTTACTGAAGCTTTCTTT.

The genes are TRBV4-1 and TRBJ2-5, with 7 bases fitting TRBD1. Germline V gives CDR1 MGHRA, CDR2 YSYEKL. The CDR3 is 15 residues long. V was clipped by 0 bases and J by 7 bases; unmatched bases: 8. The CDR3: CASSQDDRVQGTQYF. The CDR3 bases are TGCGCCAGCAGCCAAGATGACAGGGTTCAGGGGACCCAGTACTTC.

V is TRBV7-9 and J is TRBJ2-7, with a possible D match to TRBD1 (6 bases). Germline lookup yields CDR1 SEHNR and CDR2 FQNEAQ (reference sequence). V lost 5 bases and J lost 0, with 14 bases in between. CDR3 size: 15 residues. For the CDR3, the DNA is TGTGCCAGCAGCGAGGACAGCCTGTTCTCCTACGAGCAGTACTTC. Amino acid sequence: CASSEDSLFSYEQYF.

The chain carries TRBV7-8 and TRBJ2-5; 7 positions agree with TRBD1. The CDR3 has 17 amino acids. Germline CDR1 SGHVS, CDR2 FQNEAQ. The junction had 13 bases not matched to a gene; V was cut back by 5 bases and J by 1 base. The CDR3 sequence: CASSLRVTGTIQETQYF. The CDR3 coding sequence is TGTGCCAGCAGCCTTCGAGTGACAGGGACCATCCAAGAGACCCAGTACTTC.

This chain connects TRBV9 to TRBJ1-1; D ambiguous. This CDR3 spans 14 amino acids. V lost 0 bases and J 1 base, leaving 7 bases between the germline ends. CDR1 and CDR2 from the germline V gene are SGDLS and YYNGEE. In DNA form, the CDR3 reads TGTGCCAGCAGCGTAGCTGCAGCGAACACTGAAGCTTTCTTT. It translates to CASSVAAANTEAFF.

This rearrangement joins TRBV2 to TRBJ2-3; D is undetermined. CDR3 size: 15 residues. Germline lookup yields CDR1 SNHLY and CDR2 FYNNEI. V gave up 6 bases and J gave up 0 bases, with 13 bases separating them. CDR3 loop: CASRPTPLSTDTQYF. The CDR3 nucleotides are TGTGCCAGCAGGCCGACCCCGCTTAGCACAGATACGCAGTATTTT. The whole variable domain, filled in from reference TRBV2 and TRBJ2-3, reads EPEVTQTPSHQVTQMGQEVILRCVPISNHLYFYWYRQILGQKVEFLVSFYNNEISEKSEIFDDQFSVERPDGSNFTLKIRSTKLEDSAMYFCASRPTPLSTDTQYFGPGTRLTVL.

The chain links TRBV6-1 to TRBJ2-2, with TRBD1 identical over 8 bases. V lost 3 bases and J lost 6; bases outside the gene matches: 6. CDR1 and CDR2 from the germline V gene are MNHNS and SASEGT. The CDR3 has 15 amino acids. The CDR3 loop is CASSDRTGWPGELFF. CDR3 coding DNA: TGTGCCAGCAGTGATAGGACAGGGTGGCCCGGGGAGCTGTTTTTT.